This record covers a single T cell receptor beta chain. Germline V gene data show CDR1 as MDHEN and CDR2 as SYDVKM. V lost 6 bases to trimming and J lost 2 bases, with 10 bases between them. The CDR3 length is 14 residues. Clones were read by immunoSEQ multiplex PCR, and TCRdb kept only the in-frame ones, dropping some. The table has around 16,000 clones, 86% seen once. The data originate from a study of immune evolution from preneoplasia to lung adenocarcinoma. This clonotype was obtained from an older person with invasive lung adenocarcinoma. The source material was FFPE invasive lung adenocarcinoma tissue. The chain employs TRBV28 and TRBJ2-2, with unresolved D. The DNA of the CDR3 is TGTGCCAGCAGAGGTTCGGGTAACACCGGGGAGCTGTTTTTT. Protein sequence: CASRGSGNTGELFF. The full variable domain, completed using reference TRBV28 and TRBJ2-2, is DVKVTQSSRYLVKRTGEKVFLECVQDMDHENMFWYRQDPGLGLRLIYFSYDVKMKEKGDIPEGYSVSREKKERFSLILESASTNQTSMYLCASRGSGNTGELFFGEGSRLTVL.